One and the same sample provided the 30 T cell receptor beta chains below, sequenced in a study of T cell repertoires in cytomegalovirus infection. TCRdb itself ran the reads through MiXCR, one entry per CDR3 protein. The sample yields over 250,000 distinct CDR3 sequences, under 25% seen once. No antigen is known for these receptors. The input for sequencing was cultured PBMCs, taken from culture after CMV antigen stimulation. Receptor source: a human donor in good health (CMV status not recorded). Some clones in this sample may be carry-over from other donors' samples.

The count of this clonotype is one. The rearrangement uses TRBV25-1 and TRBJ1-5; D gene unclear. Deletions cut 1 base from V and 4 bases from J, with 14 bases between. This CDR3 spans 16 amino acids. Germline assignment: CDR1 MGHDK and CDR2 SYGVNS. The CDR3 spells CASSESYFGQNQPQHF. The CDR3 DNA reads as TGTGCCAGCAGTGAATCATATTTCGGGCAGAATCAGCCCCAGCATTTT. Looking up the rest from reference TRBV25-1 and TRBJ1-5 gives the full variable domain: EADIYQTPRYLVIGTGKKITLECSQTMGHDKMYWYQQDPGMELHLIHYSYGVNSTEKGDLSSESTVSRIRTEHFPLTLESARPSHTSQYLCASSESYFGQNQPQHFGDGTRLSIL.

This clonotype was picked up a small number of times. The chain has TRBV4-3 and TRBJ2-5, with D hard to call. This CDR3 has 13 residues. Germline V CDR1 and CDR2: LGHNA, YSLEER. Between the trimmed V and J ends, which lost 4 bases and 5 bases, there was a span of 11 bases. CDR3 amino acids: CASSPQTRETQYF. CDR3 DNA sequence: TGCGCCAGCAGCCCACAGACCCGGGAGACCCAGTACTTC.

V and J are TRBV7-4 and TRBJ1-5; 9 nucleotides agree with TRBD1. The CDR3 totals 15 residues. The germline V gene encodes CDR1 SGHVT and CDR2 SQSDAQ. With 0 bases clipped from V and 7 bases from J, the junction kept 4 bases outside the gene matches. CDR3 coding DNA: TGTGCCAGCAGCTTAGCTGGGACAGGGAAGCAGCCCCAGCATTTT. Residues: CASSLAGTGKQPQHF.

The J gene is TRBJ2-3, the V gene TRBV20-1, with D perhaps given as TRBD1 or TRBD2 (5 bases each). Germline V CDR1 and CDR2: DFQATT, SNEGSKA (reference sequence). Between the trimmed V and J ends, which lost 8 bases and 1 base, there was a span of 16 bases. The CDR3 contains 14 residues. The CDR3 DNA reads as TGCAGTCCCGCCAAAGGGACCCGCACAGATACGCAGTATTTT. This translates into CSPAKGTRTDTQYF.

This chain links TRBV5-8 with TRBJ1-6; tentatively, D is TRBD1 (5 bases). CDR1 is SGHTS and CDR2 is YDEGEE in the germline V gene. The V end was cut by 4 bases, the J end by 6 bases, with 11 bases between. CDR3 size: 14 residues. The chain's CDR3 is CASSQTVTNSPLHF. The DNA for the CDR3 is TGTGCCAGCAGCCAGACAGTTACTAATTCACCCCTCCACTTT.

V and J are TRBV28 and TRBJ1-1; no reliable D call. The CDR3 sequence is 11 residues long. Looked up from germline, CDR1 is MDHEN and CDR2 is SYDVKM. Trimming took off 7 bases at V and 4 bases at J, with 7 bases between the two ends. CDR3 coding DNA: TGTGCCAGCAAGGTGGCCACTGAAGCTTTCTTT. Translated, it gives CASKVATEAFF. Together with reference TRBV28 and TRBJ1-1, the CDR3 gives the full variable domain: DVKVTQSSRYLVKRTGEKVFLECVQDMDHENMFWYRQDPGLGLRLIYFSYDVKMKEKGDIPEGYSVSREKKERFSLILESASTNQTSMYLCASKVATEAFFGQGTRLTVV.

The rearrangement joins TRBV24-1 to TRBJ2-1, with D possibly matching TRBD2 (6 bases). Looked up from germline, CDR1 is KGHDR and CDR2 is SFDVKD. Trimming stripped 9 bases from V and 4 bases from J, with 18 bases between. This CDR3 has 15 residues. CDR3 protein: CATGTHRAGYNEQFF. CDR3 nucleotide sequence: TGTGCCACCGGGACTCACCGGGCGGGGTACAATGAGCAGTTCTTC.

There are many counts of this clonotype. The V call is TRBV4-1, the J call TRBJ2-2; the match to TRBD2 covers 13 bases. The CDR3 is 18 residues long. Germline trimming cut 0 bases from V and 4 bases from J; bases unmatched to any gene: 5. CDR1 is MGHRA, CDR2 YSYEKL, per germline. CDR3 bases: TGCGCCAGCAGCCAAGAGGGACTAGCGGGAACCTCCACCGGGGAGCTGTTTTTT. Its translation: CASSQEGLAGTSTGELFF.

V is TRBV29-1 and J is TRBJ2-1; 12 bases align to TRBD2. CDR1 and CDR2 from the germline V gene are SQVTM and ANQGSEA. J gave up 4 bases and V 2 bases, and 9 bases lay outside the gene matches. The CDR3 loop spans 17 amino acids. The CDR3 nucleotides are TGCAGCGTTGAACGGTCTAGCGGGAGGGCCGTGTACAATGAGCAGTTCTTC. This translates into CSVERSSGRAVYNEQFF.

Many counts were recorded for this clonotype. The chain has TRBV7-2 and TRBJ2-7; possible D gene TRBD1, 6 bases. The germline V gene encodes CDR1 SGHTA and CDR2 FQGNSA. V lost 7 bases and J 2 bases, leaving 15 bases between the germline ends. The CDR3 sequence is 14 residues long. The CDR3 loop reads CASTYGTLTYEQYF. CDR3 coding DNA: TGTGCCAGCACCTACGGGACACTCACCTACGAGCAGTACTTC.

The rearrangement joins TRBV7-8 to TRBJ2-7; D is unresolved. Germline V gives CDR1 SGHVS, CDR2 FQNEAQ. The CDR3 loop spans 14 amino acids. The V end was cut by 5 bases, the J end by 2 bases, with 13 bases between. The CDR3 loop reads CASSPRTSTYEQYF. For the CDR3, the DNA is TGTGCCAGCAGCCCTCGCACCTCGACCTACGAGCAGTACTTC.

This clonotype has only a few counts. V gene TRBV6-2 or TRBV6-3 combines with J gene TRBJ2-1; the match to TRBD2 covers 8 bases. CDR1 MNHEY and CDR2 SVGEGT come from the germline V gene. The CDR3 extends over 15 amino acids. The trim removed 4 bases at V and 14 bases at J, leaving 16 bases unmatched. CDR3 amino acids: CASSFLPSSGTRKFF. DNA of the CDR3: TGTGCCAGCAGTTTCCTCCCCTCATCCGGGACTAGAAAGTTCTTC.

This clonotype was counted a few times. This chain uses TRBV6-1 with TRBJ2-1, with 10 bases matching TRBD2. The length of the CDR3 is 17 residues. With 4 bases clipped from V and 8 bases from J, the junction kept 14 bases outside the gene matches. The V gene's germline CDR1 is MNHNS and CDR2 SASEGT. Here the CDR3 DNA reads TGTGCCAGCAGTGCCCGATGGTCTAGCGGGAGTATGGATGAGCAGTTCTTC. Residues: CASSARWSSGSMDEQFF.

A few counts support this clonotype. The rearrangement links TRBV7-2 to TRBJ2-3; D ambiguous. Trimming cost V 1 base and J 2 bases, with 19 bases left between them. Germline V gene lookup returns CDR1 SGHTA and CDR2 FQGNSA. This CDR3 has 18 amino acids. The CDR3: CASSLVLHGSSFTDTQYF. CDR3 nucleotide sequence: TGTGCCAGCAGCTTAGTGCTTCACGGGTCTAGTTTCACAGATACGCAGTATTTT.

This clonotype was seen a handful of times. The genes are TRBV30 and TRBJ1-5; D unclear. Trimming pared 0 bases from V and 2 bases from J, leaving 5 bases between. This CDR3 spans 13 amino acids. CDR1 is GTSNPN and CDR2 is SVGIG in the germline V gene (reference sequence). The CDR3 nucleotides are TGTGCCTGGAGTGTACGGGGCAATCAGCCCCAGCATTTT. Translated, it gives CAWSVRGNQPQHF.

The gene calls are TRBV27 and TRBJ1-1; D may be TRBD1 (6 bases). The CDR3 has 13 residues. CDR1 and CDR2 from the germline V gene are MNHEY and SMNVEV (reference sequence). Trimming took 6 bases from V and 7 from J, leaving 15 bases between them. The CDR3 sequence is CASRPTGHGEAFF. The CDR3 DNA sequence: TGTGCCAGCAGACCAACAGGGCACGGTGAAGCTTTCTTT.

This clonotype was counted ten times or more. The chain combines TRBV19 with TRBJ2-7; D could derive from TRBD1 or TRBD2 (5 bases each). CDR1 is LNHDA, CDR2 SQIVND, per germline (reference sequence). The CDR3 runs 15 residues. Trimming took off 5 bases at V and 6 bases at J, with 20 bases between the two ends. CDR3 in DNA: TGTGCCAGTAGTCCCCGTTGGGGCCCTGCGGGCGAGCAGTACGTC. Amino acid sequence: CASSPRWGPAGEQYV.

The chain employs TRBV12-3 or TRBV12-4 and TRBJ1-2, with D perhaps TRBD1 (5 bases). The CDR3 extends over 12 amino acids. V was pared by 7 bases and J by 7 bases, with 13 bases between. The CDR3 sequence: CASMDSGVGYTF. For the CDR3, the DNA is TGTGCCAGCATGGACTCGGGGGTTGGCTACACCTTC.

This clonotype was seen at least ten times. The gene calls are TRBV7-2 and TRBJ1-3, with unresolved D. Trimming shortened V by 2 bases and J by 2 bases, and 13 bases separated the two germline ends. This CDR3 is built from 16 residues. CDR1 and CDR2 from the germline V gene are SGHTA and FQGNSA. CDR3 nucleotide sequence: TGTGCCAGCAGCTTATACAGCACATCTCCTGGAAACACCATATATTTT. Amino acids: CASSLYSTSPGNTIYF.

This clonotype showed up many times. This chain joins TRBV7-2 and TRBJ1-5; D possibly corresponds to TRBD1 (5 bases). The CDR3 runs to 16 residues. The ends were cut back, 1 base at V and 1 base at J, with 11 bases in the middle. From germline, CDR1 is SGHTA and CDR2 FQGNSA. CDR3: CASSLVGGGSNQPQHF. The CDR3 DNA is TGTGCCAGCAGCTTAGTTGGGGGGGGAAGCAATCAGCCCCAGCATTTT.

This clonotype was recorded at least ten times. The CDR3 here is CASSPGTGGDEAFF. For the CDR3, the DNA is TGTGCCAGCAGCCCCGGGACAGGGGGGGATGAAGCTTTCTTT. This sequence joins TRBV11-3 and TRBJ1-1; 11 positions match TRBD1. The J segment lost 7 bases and the V segment lost 5 bases, leaving 6 bases of the junction unmatched. Germline V gene lookup returns CDR1 SGHNT and CDR2 YENEEA. This CDR3 is built from 14 residues. Filled out from reference TRBV11-3 and TRBJ1-1, the complete variable domain reads EAGVVQSPRYKIIEKKQPVAFWCNPISGHNTLYWYLQNLGQGPELLIRYENEEAVDDSQLPKDRFSAERLKGVDSTLKIQPAELGDSAVYLCASSPGTGGDEAFFGQGTRLTVV.

This clonotype was observed a few times. V and J are TRBV7-9 and TRBJ1-2, with TRBD1 matching 7 bases. The V and J ends lost 5 bases and 8 bases, in that order; junction bases with no gene match: 11. From germline, CDR1 is SEHNR and CDR2 FQNEAQ (reference sequence). The CDR3 has 14 amino acids. CDR3 DNA: TGTGCCAGCAGCCAGAGATCACAGGGGTACGGCTACACCTTC. Translated, it gives CASSQRSQGYGYTF.

This clonotype was detected a few times. The CDR3 DNA is TGTGCCAGCAGCACCAACGACTCGCCCGCAGTTGATACGCAGTATTTT. Residues: CASSTNDSPAVDTQYF. The gene calls are TRBV11-2 and TRBJ2-3; D is unresolved. The ends were cut back, 5 bases at V and 6 bases at J, with 21 bases in the middle. The CDR3 contains 16 residues. Germline values: CDR1 SGHAT, CDR2 FQNNGV. The whole variable domain, filled in from reference TRBV11-2 and TRBJ2-3, reads EAGVAQSPRYKIIEKRQSVAFWCNPISGHATLYWYQQILGQGPKLLIQFQNNGVVDDSQLPKDRFSAERLKGVDSTLKIQPAKLEDSAVYLCASSTNDSPAVDTQYFGPGTRLTVL.

This clonotype was found a few times. The chain combines TRBV10-3 with TRBJ2-3, with 9 bases matching TRBD2. The V gene end was trimmed by 6 bases and the J gene end by 4 bases; junction bases not matched to a gene: 11. Germline V CDR1 and CDR2: ENHRY, SYGVKD. The CDR3 sequence is 16 residues long. This CDR3 is CAISSTLAGVADTQYF. CDR3 DNA: TGTGCCATCAGCTCTACCTTAGCGGGAGTCGCAGATACGCAGTATTTT.

This clonotype has a handful of counts. The V gene is TRBV6-6, the J gene TRBJ1-1; D is unclear. The CDR3 covers 12 residues. V was trimmed by 5 bases and J by 4 bases, leaving 8 bases between them. CDR1 MNHNY and CDR2 SVGAGI come from the germline V gene (reference sequence). The CDR3 DNA sequence: TGTGCCAGCAGTCTTTCTCTCACTGAAGCTTTCTTT. The encoded protein is CASSLSLTEAFF.

This clonotype was detected many times. The chain carries TRBV4-1 and TRBJ2-1; D assignment may be TRBD1 or TRBD2 (5 bases each). Germline V gene lookup returns CDR1 MGHRA and CDR2 YSYEKL. This CDR3 is built from 16 residues. Trimming removed 1 base from V and 7 bases from J, with 17 bases in between. The CDR3 region is CASSQASLRGENEQFF. The CDR3 nucleotides read TGCGCCAGCAGCCAAGCTTCTCTAAGAGGGGAGAATGAGCAGTTCTTC.

Worth noting for this clonotype: A much bigger clone sits one base away, suggesting this may be a read error. The chain combines TRBV7-6 with TRBJ2-5; TRBD1 aligns across 8 bases. CDR1 and CDR2 (germline): SGHVS, FNYEAQ. The CDR3 runs to 15 residues. The trim removed 1 base at V and 1 base at J, leaving 2 bases unmatched. The CDR3: CASSLGTGLQETQYF. CDR3 nucleotide sequence: TGTGCCAGCAGCTTAGGGACAGGGCTCCAAGAGACCCAGTACTTC.

This rearrangement joins TRBV18 to TRBJ2-7; possibly TRBD2 for D (5 bases). Germline lookup yields CDR1 KGHSH and CDR2 LQKENI. The CDR3 extends over 14 amino acids. V lost 4 bases to trimming and J lost 7 bases, with 17 bases between them. CDR3 residues: CASSQGELGREQYF. For the CDR3, the DNA is TGTGCCAGCTCACAGGGAGAACTAGGTCGAGAGCAGTACTTC.

J is TRBJ2-7 and V is TRBV12-3 or TRBV12-4; 11 positions agree with TRBD1. V was pared by 3 bases and J by 4 bases, with 5 bases of the junction left unmatched. This CDR3 is built from 15 residues. As DNA, the CDR3 is TGTGCCAGCAGTTTGGGGGGACAGGGGGGTTACGAGCAGTACTTC. Translated: CASSLGGQGGYEQYF.

This clonotype was seen a handful of times. For the CDR3, the DNA is TGCAGTGCTAGTAGAACGGGGACTGAAGCTTTCTTT. It translates to CSASRTGTEAFF. The J gene is TRBJ1-1, the V gene TRBV20-1; unclear D gene. Trimming stripped 3 bases from V and 5 bases from J, with 10 bases between. Per the germline V gene, CDR1 is DFQATT and CDR2 is SNEGSKA (reference sequence). The CDR3 is 12 residues long.